These 32 T cell receptor beta chains were sequenced from one sample in a study of monozygotic twins with inflammatory bowel disease. TCRdb derives one entry per CDR3 protein from the 5' RACE reads, leaving out DNA. The table lists approximately 400,000 distinct CDR3 sequences. Material: blood. The receptors derive from a human donor with ulcerative colitis or Crohn's disease, or a healthy co-twin of an affected twin (not recorded which).

This chain links TRBV18 with TRBJ2-7; absent DNA, TCRdb's TRBD1 call cannot be checked. CDR3 length equals 15 residues. Germline values: CDR1 KGHSH, CDR2 LQKENI. The CDR3 sequence is CASSTGQAGSYEQYF.

The chain employs TRBV20-1 and TRBJ2-2. CDR1 and CDR2 (germline): DFQATT, SNEGSKA (reference sequence). The CDR3 has 14 amino acids. This CDR3 is CSASLLLGTGELFF.

The rearrangement uses TRBV4-1 and TRBJ1-5; TCRdb's assignment of TRBD1 cannot be checked, as there is no DNA. CDR1 is MGHRA, CDR2 YSYEKL, per germline. The CDR3 spans 13 residues. CDR3 protein: CASSQARGVPQHF.

The chain couples TRBV18 to TRBJ1-1; TCRdb returns TRBD1, unconfirmable since there is no DNA. This CDR3 spans 15 amino acids. Germline CDR1 is KGHSH and CDR2 is LQKENI. CDR3 amino acids: CASSPRQGVNTEAFF.

The V call is TRBV7-2, the J call TRBJ2-1; the TCRdb call, TRBD1, lacks DNA for checking. The CDR3 spans 15 residues. Germline V gene lookup returns CDR1 SGHTA and CDR2 FQGNSA. The CDR3 sequence: CASSIDRGAYNEQFF.

J is TRBJ1-1 and V is TRBV4-1; TCRdb's assignment of TRBD1 cannot be checked, as there is no DNA. Germline CDR1 and CDR2: MGHRA and YSYEKL. CDR3 length equals 14 residues. This CDR3 is CASSQDPGARVAFF.

The gene calls are TRBV7-3 and TRBJ2-1; the D call of TRBD2 rests on TCRdb alone, since no DNA is present to check it. This CDR3 is 15 amino acids long. Germline V CDR1 and CDR2: SGHTA, FQGTGA. The CDR3 is CASSLRLAGVTEQFF.

This chain uses TRBV12-3 or TRBV12-4 with TRBJ1-5; TCRdb's D gene call, TRBD1, goes unchecked for lack of DNA. This CDR3 is 17 amino acids long. CDR3 sequence: CASSLEATGYSNQPQHF.

This chain connects TRBV28 to TRBJ1-3; TCRdb selects TRBD1, and the lack of DNA leaves this call unchecked. Germline lookup yields CDR1 MDHEN and CDR2 SYDVKM. The CDR3 runs 16 residues. This chain's CDR3 is CASSLPHRGSGNTIYF.

J is TRBJ2-5 and V is TRBV3-1; TCRdb designates TRBD2, a call that cannot be tested without DNA. This CDR3 comprises 16 residues. CDR1 is LGHDT, CDR2 YNNKEL, per germline (reference sequence). This CDR3 is CASSQLPSGGQETQYF.

The chain couples TRBV18 to TRBJ2-7; TCRdb returns TRBD2, unconfirmable since there is no DNA. Germline assignment: CDR1 KGHSH and CDR2 LQKENI. This CDR3 is 15 amino acids long. The CDR3 region is CASSPLAGEFSEQYF.

The CDR3 protein is CASSYALTGGTEAFF. The chain couples TRBV5-1 to TRBJ1-1; TCRdb's D gene call, TRBD1, goes unchecked for lack of DNA. The germline CDR1 and CDR2 sequences are SGHRS and YFSETQ. This CDR3 spans 15 amino acids.

The gene calls are TRBV4-1 and TRBJ2-7; TCRdb selects TRBD1, and the lack of DNA leaves this call unchecked. Germline V CDR1 and CDR2: MGHRA, YSYEKL. The CDR3 is 15 amino acids. The CDR3 here is CASSVGQLISYEQYF.

The chain has TRBV5-4 and TRBJ2-7; TCRdb returns TRBD2, unconfirmable since there is no DNA. Looked up from germline, CDR1 is SGHNT and CDR2 is YYREEE (reference sequence). CDR3 size: 15 residues. This CDR3 is CASSLGGLAIYEQYF.

The chain is built from TRBV9 and TRBJ2-7; TCRdb indicates TRBD1, and absent DNA this call remains unverified. Germline V gene lookup returns CDR1 SGDLS and CDR2 YYNGEE. The CDR3 consists of 14 residues. The CDR3 spells CASSVEWGSYEQYF.

The V gene is TRBV10-3, the J gene TRBJ1-1; TCRdb lists TRBD1, though no DNA is available to test this call. The CDR3 totals 14 residues. Germline CDR1 is ENHRY and CDR2 is SYGVKD. This chain's CDR3 is CAISEKGANTEAFF.

The J gene is TRBJ2-7, the V gene TRBV7-2; there is no DNA to check the TCRdb D call of TRBD1. CDR1 is SGHTA and CDR2 is FQGNSA in the germline V gene. The CDR3 is 17 residues long. CDR3 sequence: CASSLAGGGRFRYEQYF.

V and J are TRBV20-1 and TRBJ2-6; TCRdb picks TRBD1, but there is no DNA to check that call. CDR1 and CDR2 (germline): DFQATT, SNEGSKA (reference sequence). The CDR3 sequence is 13 residues long. The CDR3 sequence: CSARGDGANVLTF.

The V and J genes are TRBV5-1 and TRBJ1-2; TCRdb calls TRBD1, which cannot be checked without DNA. The CDR3 consists of 15 residues. Germline V gives CDR1 SGHRS, CDR2 YFSETQ. This CDR3 reads CASSLEQGINYGYTF. Filled out from reference TRBV5-1 and TRBJ1-2, the complete variable domain reads KAGVTQTPRYLIKTRGQQVTLSCSPISGHRSVSWYQQTPGQGLQFLFEYFSETQRNKGNFPGRFSGRQFSNSRSEMNVSTLELGDSALYLCASSLEQGINYGYTFGSGTRLTVV.

This chain links TRBV3-1 with TRBJ2-3. CDR3 length: 12 amino acids. Germline V lookup: CDR1 LGHDT, CDR2 YNNKEL (reference sequence). The CDR3 is CASSRAADTQYF.

This sequence joins TRBV4-1 and TRBJ1-5; the TRBD1 assignment by TCRdb is unverifiable without DNA. From germline, CDR1 is MGHRA and CDR2 YSYEKL. The CDR3 is made up of 15 amino acids. The chain's CDR3 is CASSLLRGSNQPQHF.

The gene calls are TRBV5-1 and TRBJ2-6. The CDR3 spans 14 residues. Looked up from germline, CDR1 is SGHRS and CDR2 is YFSETQ. CDR3 residues: CASKAGSGANVLTF.

V and J are TRBV15 and TRBJ2-5; the TRBD2 assignment by TCRdb is unverifiable without DNA. CDR1 and CDR2 (germline): LNHNV, YYDKDF (reference sequence). This CDR3 has 16 amino acids. The CDR3 sequence is CATSRDQRDSRETQYF.

The chain is built from TRBV5-1 and TRBJ2-2. Germline values: CDR1 SGHRS, CDR2 YFSETQ. The CDR3 totals 14 residues. CDR3: CASKRQEGTGELFF.

This chain joins TRBV5-1 and TRBJ1-3. The CDR3 is 22 amino acids. Germline CDR1 SGHRS, CDR2 YFSETQ. The CDR3 reads CASSSARHRDFFVGPHGNTIYF. Filled out from reference TRBV5-1 and TRBJ1-3, the complete variable domain reads KAGVTQTPRYLIKTRGQQVTLSCSPISGHRSVSWYQQTPGQGLQFLFEYFSETQRNKGNFPGRFSGRQFSNSRSEMNVSTLELGDSALYLCASSSARHRDFFVGPHGNTIYFGEGSWLTVV.

J is TRBJ2-4 and V is TRBV7-2; TCRdb's D gene call, TRBD1, goes unchecked for lack of DNA. Germline CDR1 and CDR2: SGHTA and FQGNSA. The length of the CDR3 is 15 residues. The CDR3 sequence: CASSTMDRAGNIQYF.

The rearrangement links TRBV7-6 to TRBJ2-7; TCRdb designates TRBD1, a call that cannot be tested without DNA. From germline, CDR1 is SGHVS and CDR2 FNYEAQ. The CDR3 spans 15 residues. CDR3 region: CASSFGDRDFHEQYF. Full variable domain (rest looked up from reference TRBV7-6 and TRBJ2-7): GAGVSQSPRYKVTKRGQDVALRCDPISGHVSLYWYRQALGQGPEFLTYFNYEAQQDKSGLPNDRFSAERPEGSISTLTIQRTEQRDSAMYRCASSFGDRDFHEQYFGPGTRLTVT.

The chain is built from TRBV9 and TRBJ2-2; TCRdb calls TRBD1, which cannot be checked without DNA. This CDR3 is 17 amino acids long. Germline CDR1 reads SGDLS; CDR2 reads YYNGEE. CDR3 in amino acids: CASSILPGQMNTGELFF.

V usage is TRBV18 and J usage is TRBJ2-1; TCRdb's D call, TRBD2, is unchecked because there is no DNA. Germline CDR1 and CDR2: KGHSH and LQKENI. This CDR3 is built from 16 residues. The CDR3 reads CASSPPALAYVNEQFF.

The chain combines TRBV7-2 with TRBJ2-2; the D gene TCRdb calls, TRBD1, cannot be checked with no DNA. The CDR3 contains 14 residues. Germline V lookup: CDR1 SGHTA, CDR2 FQGNSA. CDR3 in amino acids: CASIVTGFTGELFF. The full variable domain, rest sourced from reference TRBV7-2 and TRBJ2-2, is GAGVSQSPSNKVTEKGKDVELRCDPISGHTALYWYRQSLGQGLEFLIYFQGNSAPDKSGLPSDRFSAERTGGSVSTLTIQRTQQEDSAVYLCASIVTGFTGELFFGEGSRLTVL.

The V and J genes are TRBV28 and TRBJ1-3; as DNA is missing, the TRBD1 call by TCRdb cannot be tested. This CDR3 has 17 amino acids. The germline V gene encodes CDR1 MDHEN and CDR2 SYDVKM. CDR3: CASSLWGTGHSGNTIYF.

The chain is built from TRBV19 and TRBJ1-1. CDR3 length equals 14 residues. Germline lookup yields CDR1 LNHDA and CDR2 SQIVND (reference sequence). This CDR3 is CASRDRIGNTEAFF.